A selection of T cell receptor beta chains follows, all from one sample in a study of molecular identifiers for immune sequencing clone quantification. A single record per CDR3 protein comes from TCRdb applying MiXCR to the PCR reads. The repertoire consists of 460,000 or so distinct CDR3 sequences, with 25% occurring once and the leading ten covering around 0.8%. Sample: naive CD8+ T cells from blood, with Jurkat cell RNA spiked in. The receptor source for this set is a human donor in good health. Some libraries in this study had Jurkat cell RNA spiked in. Each CDR3 is given with its conserved first and last residue. Each record gives: D gene, clone size, V gene, J gene, CDR3 protein, CDR3 DNA. The D gene is left open where the match is weak. Size is stated for part of the rows, as once, few or many counts, or as a class when the clone is expanded.

D gene: TRBD1
clone size: many
V gene: TRBV12-3/TRBV12-4
J gene: TRBJ2-4
CDR3 protein: CASSYTGVGDIQYF
CDR3 DNA: TGTGCCAGCAGCTACACAGGGGTCGGGGACATTCAGTACTTC

D gene: .
clone size: .
V gene: TRBV24-1
J gene: TRBJ2-7
CDR3 protein: CATSDPALPDEQYF
CDR3 DNA: TGTGCCACCAGTGATCCGGCCCTCCCGGACGAGCAGTACTTC

D gene: TRBD1
clone size: once
V gene: TRBV28
J gene: TRBJ2-5
CDR3 protein: CASSFRSGTAQETQYF
CDR3 DNA: TGTGCCAGCAGTTTCAGATCCGGGACAGCCCAAGAGACCCAGTACTTC

D gene: TRBD1
clone size: few
V gene: TRBV7-7
J gene: TRBJ1-4
CDR3 protein: CASSQGQGAHELFF
CDR3 DNA: TGTGCCAGCAGCCAGGGACAGGGGGCGCATGAACTGTTTTTT

D gene: .
clone size: many
V gene: TRBV21-1
J gene: TRBJ2-5
CDR3 protein: CASSRETQYF
CDR3 DNA: TGTGCCAGCAGCAGAGAGACCCAGTACTTC

D gene: TRBD2
clone size: .
V gene: TRBV2
J gene: TRBJ2-3
CDR3 protein: CATEKGSTRAGRSSTDTQYF
CDR3 DNA: TGTGCCACAGAGAAAGGGAGTACTAGAGCGGGACGATCTAGCACAGATACGCAGTATTTT

D gene: .
clone size: many
V gene: TRBV7-2
J gene: TRBJ2-1
CDR3 protein: CASSLPYTSYNEQFF
CDR3 DNA: TGTGCCAGCAGCTTACCCTATACCTCCTACAATGAGCAGTTCTTC

D gene: .
clone size: .
V gene: TRBV6-2/TRBV6-3
J gene: TRBJ2-3
CDR3 protein: CASMQTRTDTQYF
CDR3 DNA: TGTGCCAGCATGCAGACTCGCACAGATACGCAGTATTTT

D gene: TRBD1
clone size: .
V gene: TRBV30
J gene: TRBJ1-1
CDR3 protein: CAWDTGGTEAFF
CDR3 DNA: TGTGCCTGGGATACAGGGGGCACTGAAGCTTTCTTT

D gene: TRBD1
clone size: .
V gene: TRBV19
J gene: TRBJ2-7
CDR3 protein: CASSPGQGQCEQYF
CDR3 DNA: TGTGCCAGTAGCCCGGGACAGGGACAGTGCGAGCAGTACTTC

D gene: TRBD2
clone size: .
V gene: TRBV29-1
J gene: TRBJ2-3
CDR3 protein: CSVVLGTSATDTQYF
CDR3 DNA: TGCAGCGTTGTTCTCGGGACTAGCGCCACAGATACGCAGTATTTT

D gene: TRBD1
clone size: .
V gene: TRBV28
J gene: TRBJ1-4
CDR3 protein: CASSIRTGGYEKLFF
CDR3 DNA: TGTGCCAGCAGTATACGGACAGGGGGCTATGAAAAACTGTTTTTT

D gene: TRBD2
clone size: .
V gene: TRBV6-1
J gene: TRBJ2-1
CDR3 protein: CASSEAGGPNEQFF
CDR3 DNA: TGTGCCAGCAGTGAGGCGGGAGGCCCGAATGAGCAGTTCTTC

D gene: .
clone size: few
V gene: TRBV28
J gene: TRBJ2-7
CDR3 protein: CASKARDNSYEQYF
CDR3 DNA: TGTGCCAGCAAAGCCCGGGACAACTCCTACGAGCAGTACTTC

D gene: .
clone size: many
V gene: TRBV29-1
J gene: TRBJ2-2
CDR3 protein: CSATGDTGELFF
CDR3 DNA: TGCAGCGCCACTGGAGACACCGGGGAGCTGTTTTTT

D gene: TRBD2
clone size: .
V gene: TRBV9
J gene: TRBJ2-3
CDR3 protein: CASRPGPSGGRYTDTQYF
CDR3 DNA: TGTGCCAGCAGGCCAGGGCCTAGCGGGGGGAGATACACAGATACGCAGTATTTT

D gene: TRBD1
clone size: .
V gene: TRBV7-9
J gene: TRBJ2-7
CDR3 protein: CASSPTGTGLYEQYF
CDR3 DNA: TGTGCCAGCAGCCCGACCGGGACAGGGCTCTACGAGCAGTACTTC

D gene: .
clone size: many
V gene: TRBV9
J gene: TRBJ2-2
CDR3 protein: CASTEMGDTGELFF
CDR3 DNA: TGTGCCAGCACCGAGATGGGGGACACCGGGGAGCTGTTTTTT

D gene: .
clone size: few
V gene: TRBV5-6
J gene: TRBJ2-7
CDR3 protein: CASGLGNSFYEQYF
CDR3 DNA: TGTGCCAGCGGCCTCGGGAACTCATTTTACGAGCAGTACTTC

D gene: .
clone size: .
V gene: TRBV27
J gene: TRBJ2-7
CDR3 protein: CASSPNPTGNEQYF
CDR3 DNA: TGTGCCAGCAGTCCGAACCCAACAGGGAACGAGCAGTACTTC

D gene: .
clone size: .
V gene: TRBV28
J gene: TRBJ1-6
CDR3 protein: CASSGRSYNSPLHF
CDR3 DNA: TGTGCCAGCAGTGGGCGCTCCTATAATTCACCCCTCCACTTT

D gene: TRBD1
clone size: .
V gene: TRBV19
J gene: TRBJ2-5
CDR3 protein: CASRPGGSQETQYF
CDR3 DNA: TGTGCCAGTAGACCAGGGGGCAGTCAAGAGACCCAGTACTTC

D gene: TRBD2
clone size: .
V gene: TRBV29-1
J gene: TRBJ2-3
CDR3 protein: CSVPPTSGRRAQRTDTQYF
CDR3 DNA: TGCAGCGTTCCCCCTACTAGCGGGAGGCGAGCACAGCGCACAGATACGCAGTATTTT

D gene: .
clone size: many
V gene: TRBV28
J gene: TRBJ1-6
CDR3 protein: CASITIRSSYNSPLHF
CDR3 DNA: TGTGCCAGCATCACGATCCGGAGCTCCTATAATTCACCCCTCCACTTT

D gene: .
clone size: .
V gene: TRBV6-2/TRBV6-3
J gene: TRBJ2-7
CDR3 protein: CASSYQRASSYEQYF
CDR3 DNA: TGTGCCAGCAGTTACCAACGGGCGAGCTCCTACGAGCAGTACTTC

D gene: .
clone size: many
V gene: TRBV7-2
J gene: TRBJ1-1
CDR3 protein: CASSFMNMNTEAFF
CDR3 DNA: TGTGCCAGCAGCTTTATGAACATGAACACTGAAGCTTTCTTT

D gene: TRBD2
clone size: few
V gene: TRBV2
J gene: TRBJ2-7
CDR3 protein: CASSEISGTSYEQYF
CDR3 DNA: TGTGCCAGCAGTGAAATTAGCGGGACCTCCTACGAGCAGTACTTC

D gene: TRBD2
clone size: many
V gene: TRBV12-3/TRBV12-4
J gene: TRBJ2-3
CDR3 protein: CASSLGTSGVGDTQYF
CDR3 DNA: TGTGCCAGCAGTTTGGGGACTAGCGGGGTAGGAGATACGCAGTATTTT

D gene: TRBD2
clone size: few
V gene: TRBV7-9
J gene: TRBJ2-3
CDR3 protein: CASSSERGVTDTQYF
CDR3 DNA: TGTGCCAGCAGCTCCGAGCGGGGGGTCACAGATACGCAGTATTTT

D gene: .
clone size: .
V gene: TRBV7-9
J gene: TRBJ2-2
CDR3 protein: CAGQDYTGELFF
CDR3 DNA: TGTGCCGGTCAGGATTACACCGGGGAGCTGTTTTTT

D gene: .
clone size: many
V gene: TRBV6-2/TRBV6-3
J gene: TRBJ1-1
CDR3 protein: CASALGGTEAFF
CDR3 DNA: TGTGCCAGTGCACTGGGGGGGACTGAAGCTTTCTTT

D gene: .
clone size: many
V gene: TRBV7-9
J gene: TRBJ1-1
CDR3 protein: CASSFFDTEAFF
CDR3 DNA: TGTGCCAGCAGCTTTTTCGACACTGAAGCTTTCTTT

D gene: TRBD2
clone size: few
V gene: TRBV6-2/TRBV6-3
J gene: TRBJ2-1
CDR3 protein: CASSPLAGGQGEQFF
CDR3 DNA: TGTGCCAGCAGCCCCCTAGCGGGGGGCCAGGGTGAGCAGTTCTTC

D gene: TRBD2
clone size: few
V gene: TRBV2
J gene: TRBJ2-7
CDR3 protein: CASSPILSGGSYEQYF
CDR3 DNA: TGTGCCAGCAGTCCCATATTAAGCGGGGGCTCCTACGAGCAGTACTTC

D gene: TRBD2
clone size: many
V gene: TRBV6-5
J gene: TRBJ2-3
CDR3 protein: CASRLAGRIASGTDTQYF
CDR3 DNA: TGTGCCAGCAGATTAGCGGGAAGAATTGCTTCCGGCACAGATACGCAGTATTTT

D gene: TRBD2
clone size: .
V gene: TRBV5-1
J gene: TRBJ2-5
CDR3 protein: CTSSFGTSGVRETQYF
CDR3 DNA: TGCACCAGCAGCTTTGGGACTAGCGGGGTTCGGGAGACCCAGTACTTC

D gene: TRBD1
clone size: .
V gene: TRBV2
J gene: TRBJ2-7
CDR3 protein: CASTHIRTGTAYEQYF
CDR3 DNA: TGTGCCAGCACCCATATCCGGACAGGGACCGCCTACGAGCAGTACTTC

D gene: TRBD1
clone size: .
V gene: TRBV27
J gene: TRBJ2-7
CDR3 protein: CASSDMRTGGPYEQYF
CDR3 DNA: TGTGCCAGCAGCGATATGCGGACAGGGGGTCCCTACGAGCAGTACTTC

D gene: .
clone size: many
V gene: TRBV30
J gene: TRBJ1-1
CDR3 protein: CAWSPAWTEAFF
CDR3 DNA: TGTGCCTGGAGTCCCGCATGGACTGAAGCTTTCTTT

D gene: .
clone size: .
V gene: TRBV11-2
J gene: TRBJ2-1
CDR3 protein: CASSPIEEQFF
CDR3 DNA: TGTGCCAGCAGCCCTATCGAAGAGCAGTTCTTC

D gene: .
clone size: .
V gene: TRBV20-1
J gene: TRBJ1-5
CDR3 protein: CSARDQKGRIQPQHF
CDR3 DNA: TGCAGTGCTAGAGATCAGAAGGGAAGGATTCAGCCCCAGCATTTT

D gene: .
clone size: .
V gene: TRBV11-2
J gene: TRBJ2-5
CDR3 protein: CASSSSLGETQYF
CDR3 DNA: TGTGCCAGCAGCTCAAGCTTAGGGGAGACCCAGTACTTC

D gene: .
clone size: .
V gene: TRBV4-2
J gene: TRBJ2-1
CDR3 protein: CASSQDPPPPLSYNEQFF
CDR3 DNA: TGTGCCAGCAGCCAAGATCCCCCACCACCGCTATCCTACAATGAGCAGTTCTTC

D gene: .
clone size: .
V gene: TRBV5-8
J gene: TRBJ2-7
CDR3 protein: CASSFLGVGSSYEQCF
CDR3 DNA: TGTGCCAGCAGCTTCTTGGGGGTAGGGTCGTCCTACGAGCAGTGCTTC

D gene: .
clone size: few
V gene: TRBV6-2/TRBV6-3
J gene: TRBJ2-3
CDR3 protein: CASNPGGGRPDTQYF
CDR3 DNA: TGTGCCAGCAATCCCGGAGGGGGCAGGCCAGATACGCAGTATTTT

D gene: .
clone size: few
V gene: TRBV9
J gene: TRBJ1-6
CDR3 protein: CASSVAELGSPLRF
CDR3 DNA: TGTGCCAGCAGCGTAGCGGAGTTAGGTTCACCCCTCCGCTTT

D gene: .
clone size: few
V gene: TRBV25-1
J gene: TRBJ1-2
CDR3 protein: CASSTYRDGYTF
CDR3 DNA: TGTGCCAGCAGTACATACAGGGACGGCTACACCTTC

D gene: .
clone size: .
V gene: TRBV6-1
J gene: TRBJ2-7
CDR3 protein: CAIQTEPDELYF
CDR3 DNA: TGTGCCATACAGACAGAGCCGGACGAGCTGTACTTC

D gene: .
clone size: many
V gene: TRBV12-3/TRBV12-4
J gene: TRBJ1-5
CDR3 protein: CASSLASYINQPQHF
CDR3 DNA: TGTGCCAGCAGTTTAGCGTCCTATATCAATCAGCCCCAGCATTTT

D gene: TRBD1
clone size: few
V gene: TRBV9
J gene: TRBJ1-5
CDR3 protein: CASSTGQGKQPQHF
CDR3 DNA: TGTGCCAGCAGCACAGGACAGGGAAAACAGCCCCAGCATTTT

D gene: TRBD2
clone size: few
V gene: TRBV11-3
J gene: TRBJ2-2
CDR3 protein: CASSPGGSGSGDTGELFF
CDR3 DNA: TGTGCCAGCAGCCCCGGCGGTAGCGGGAGCGGTGACACCGGGGAGCTGTTTTTT

D gene: .
clone size: many
V gene: TRBV29-1
J gene: TRBJ2-5
CDR3 protein: CSVDWGAETQYF
CDR3 DNA: TGCAGCGTTGACTGGGGGGCCGAGACCCAGTACTTC

D gene: TRBD1
clone size: .
V gene: TRBV27
J gene: TRBJ2-3
CDR3 protein: CASSSGTVYTDTQYF
CDR3 DNA: TGTGCCAGCAGTTCCGGGACAGTATACACAGATACGCAGTATTTT

D gene: .
clone size: few
V gene: TRBV5-5
J gene: TRBJ1-1
CDR3 protein: CASSLAEGTLLAFF
CDR3 DNA: TGTGCCAGCAGCTTGGCGGAAGGAACCCTCTTGGCTTTCTTT

D gene: .
clone size: many
V gene: TRBV7-9
J gene: TRBJ2-3
CDR3 protein: CASSLSPDTQYF
CDR3 DNA: TGTGCCAGCAGCCTGTCGCCAGATACGCAGTATTTT